This is a list of T cell receptor beta chains from one sample in a study of blood T cell repertoires in COVID-19. The method was immunoSEQ multiplex PCR; TCRdb's version includes in-frame clones alone and lacks a portion of them. The sample lists roughly 90,000 clones; roughly 83% were seen once. The specimen sequenced was peripheral blood. Receptors originate from a human donor in a cohort sampled during active COVID-19. Each CDR3 is given without its conserved first and last residue. The order of the fields is V gene, CDR3 protein.

TRBV5-1	ASSAGGGYPEAF
TRBV2	ASSEYTGPLEQY
TRBV13	ASSRPSQETQY
TRBV10-3	ATRGQFSNQPQH
TRBV7-8	ASSLLAGGGETQY
TRBV5-4	ASTLGQGNYNEQF
TRBV10-3	AIKTSGGTDTQY
TRBV11-3	ASSFRLWETQY
TRBV7-9	ASSLVWTGGKGNDEKLF
TRBV4-3	ASSQDISGAIGYT
TRBV24-1	ATSDSGADTQY
TRBV5-1	ASSPTGFTSYEQY
TRBV28	ASADGRSYNEQF
TRBV7-8	ASSRDRGSGETQY
TRBV2	ASSVGTGESEGYT
TRBV12-5	ASALTGNTEAF
TRBV5-4	ASSRTGADTGELF
TRBV2	ASSGTSSEQF
TRBV6-2/TRBV6-3	ASSSPLLGQGSTEAF
TRBV19	ASSTRTGGDEQY
TRBV19	ASSMAGTLSNTGELF
TRBV18	ASSRTAEGSYNSPLH
TRBV7-8	ASSLVRGTPGETQY
TRBV7-2	ASRLKAGTRSEQY
TRBV15	ATSIGGAGDTQY
TRBV6-2/TRBV6-3	ASSYARGTSGSPKFNEQF
TRBV7-2	ASRLRTSGGADGELF
TRBV28	ASSFRDRGVYGYT
TRBV6-5	ASNSVRAQDYGYT
TRBV11-3	ASSLDRDSPLH
TRBV4-2	ASSPMGDVAETQY
TRBV15	ATSPLWDRGTGELF
TRBV7-8	ASSSTGQGSSPLH
TRBV4-1	ASSQILAGTYNEQF
TRBV4-2	ASSQLPGQVMNTEAF
TRBV11-2	ASSWEGGELF
TRBV2	ASTGRSTDEQY
TRBV28	ASSLSGFAGTQY
TRBV9	ASSPGTGDNSPLH
TRBV24-1	ATSDSDASGFNEQF
TRBV7-9	ASSLVGGTLETQY
TRBV11-2	ASSLGGRGPY
TRBV7-2	ASSLDRDQPQH
TRBV28	ASSLNRGRVDTQY
TRBV7-2	ASKTGISGNTIY
TRBV28	ASSPLGVNTEAF
TRBV19	ASSIEDSISQETQY
TRBV5-1	ASRYGGEDNYGYT
TRBV7-9	ASSFSGAGEKLF
TRBV9	ASSAAGWRNEQY
TRBV5-1	ASSSDRITDTQY
TRBV28	ASTPGGTSNQPQH
TRBV2	ASSYDIGSTEAF
TRBV12-3/TRBV12-4	ASSLARDETQY
TRBV11-3	ASSSFSGEDTQY
TRBV6-5	ASIPGLGRDTQY
TRBV20-1	SARGGQAF
TRBV7-2	ASSPRLRLAGIETQY
TRBV11-2	ASSLNGLSNGGELF